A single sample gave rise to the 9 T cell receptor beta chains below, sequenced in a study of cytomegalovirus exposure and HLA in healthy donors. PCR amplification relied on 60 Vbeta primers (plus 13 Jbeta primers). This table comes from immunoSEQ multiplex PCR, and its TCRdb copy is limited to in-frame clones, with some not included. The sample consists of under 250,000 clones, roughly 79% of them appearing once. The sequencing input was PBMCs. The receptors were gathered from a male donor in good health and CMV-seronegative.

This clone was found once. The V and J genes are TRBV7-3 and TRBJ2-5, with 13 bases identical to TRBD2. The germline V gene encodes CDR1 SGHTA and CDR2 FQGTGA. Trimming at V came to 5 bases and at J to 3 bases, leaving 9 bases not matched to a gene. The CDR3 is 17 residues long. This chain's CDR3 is CASSPFPGTSGKETQYF. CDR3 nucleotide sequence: TGTGCCAGCAGCCCATTCCCCGGGACTAGCGGGAAAGAGACCCAGTACTTC.

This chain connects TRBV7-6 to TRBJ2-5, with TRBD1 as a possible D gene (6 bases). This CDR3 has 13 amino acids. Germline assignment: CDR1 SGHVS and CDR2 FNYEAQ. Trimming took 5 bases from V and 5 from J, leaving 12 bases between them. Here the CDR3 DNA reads TGTGCCAGCAGCCTGACAGGCCCGGAGACCCAGTACTTC. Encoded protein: CASSLTGPETQYF.

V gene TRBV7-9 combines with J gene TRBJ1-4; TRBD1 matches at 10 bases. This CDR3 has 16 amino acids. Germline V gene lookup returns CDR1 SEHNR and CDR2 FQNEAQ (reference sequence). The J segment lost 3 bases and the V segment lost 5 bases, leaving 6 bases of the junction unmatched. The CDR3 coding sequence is TGTGCCAGCAGCCCGGACAGGGGGAGGTCTAATGAAAAACTGTTTTTT. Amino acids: CASSPDRGRSNEKLFF.

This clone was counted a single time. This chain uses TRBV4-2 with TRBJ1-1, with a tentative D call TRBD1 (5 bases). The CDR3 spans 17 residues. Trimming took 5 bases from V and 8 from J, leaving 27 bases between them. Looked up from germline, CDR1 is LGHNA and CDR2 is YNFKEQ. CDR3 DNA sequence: TGTGCCAGCAGCTTGGGGGAGGGCTCGGTGAGGGGCCACGAAGCTTTCTTT. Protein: CASSLGEGSVRGHEAFF.

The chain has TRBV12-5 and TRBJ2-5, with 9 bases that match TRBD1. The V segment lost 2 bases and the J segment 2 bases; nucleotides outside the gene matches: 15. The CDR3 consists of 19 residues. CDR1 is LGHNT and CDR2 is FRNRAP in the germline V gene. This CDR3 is CASGLTRTGAGGIQETQYF. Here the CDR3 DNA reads TGTGCTAGTGGTTTGACCCGGACAGGGGCAGGGGGAATTCAAGAGACCCAGTACTTC.

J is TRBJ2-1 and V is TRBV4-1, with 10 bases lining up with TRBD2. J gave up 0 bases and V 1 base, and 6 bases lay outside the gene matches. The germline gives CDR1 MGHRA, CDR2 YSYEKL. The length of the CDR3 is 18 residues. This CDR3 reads CASSQVGLAMSSYNEQFF. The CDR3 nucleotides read TGCGCCAGCAGCCAAGTGGGACTAGCGATGAGCTCCTACAATGAGCAGTTCTTC.

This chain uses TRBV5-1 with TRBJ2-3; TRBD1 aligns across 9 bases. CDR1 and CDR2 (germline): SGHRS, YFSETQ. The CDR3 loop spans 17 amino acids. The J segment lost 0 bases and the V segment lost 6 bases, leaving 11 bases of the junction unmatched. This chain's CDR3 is CASTPGQGLLSTDTQYF. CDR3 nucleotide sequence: TGCGCCAGCACACCGGGACAGGGCCTTCTAAGCACAGATACGCAGTATTTT.

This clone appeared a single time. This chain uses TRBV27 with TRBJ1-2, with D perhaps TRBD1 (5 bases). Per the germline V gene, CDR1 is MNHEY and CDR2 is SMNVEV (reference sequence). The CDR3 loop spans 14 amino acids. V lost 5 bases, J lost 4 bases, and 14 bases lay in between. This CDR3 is CASSVSGSAYGYTF. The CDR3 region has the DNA TGTGCCAGCAGTGTTTCAGGGTCCGCCTATGGCTACACCTTC.

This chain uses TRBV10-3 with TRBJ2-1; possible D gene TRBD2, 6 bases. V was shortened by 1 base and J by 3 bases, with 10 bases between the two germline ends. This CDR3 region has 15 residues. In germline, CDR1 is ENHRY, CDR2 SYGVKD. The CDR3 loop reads CAISELGTGYNEQFF. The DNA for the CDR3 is TGTGCCATCAGTGAGTTAGGGACTGGCTACAATGAGCAGTTCTTC.